The table lists the clone carrying this TCR beta chain with many counts. Antigen specificity is unknown. Trimming removed 6 bases from V and 15 bases from J; junction bases left unmatched: 17. This CDR3 contains 14 residues. Germline assignment: CDR1 KGHSH and CDR2 LQKENI. The library targeted TCRbeta and was prepared with unique molecular identifiers. TCRdb re-analysed the PCR reads in MiXCR, keeping a single row per CDR3 protein. Among under 35,000 distinct CDR3 sequences listed, around 6.3% were seen once. The sample belongs to a study of T-cell reconstitution after alpha-beta-depleted transplantation in children. Study findings and constraints: It was newly produced T cells that mostly accounted for T-cell counts and diversity one year after transplant. Several hundred expanded graft clones reportedly supplied alpha-beta T cells about two months after transplant.

The sequencing here drew on PBMCs, mostly from graft donor cells, taken 180 days after TCRalphabeta/CD19-depleted stem cell transplant. J is TRBJ2-1 and V is TRBV18; 7 bases line up with TRBD2. This TCR came from a male patient aged 10 to 17 who had a stem cell transplant for acute myeloid leukemia, so the T cells may come from the graft donor. The CDR3 nucleotides are TGTGCCAGCTCGGGAGGGAGAGATCAGGAAGTTTGGTTCTTC. Residues: CASSGGRDQEVWFF.